These 21 T cell receptor beta chains share one sample of origin, sequenced in a study of type 1 regulatory T cells. No cognate antigen is known for these TCRs. TCRdb used MiXCR to reprocess the reads, holding one entry per CDR3 protein. Among roughly 68,000 distinct CDR3 sequences listed, around 57% were seen once. Sequenced sample: cultured T cells, either the whole culture or a sorted T cell fraction (not recorded which). Sample subset: Tr1-enriched cell product generated in vitro against host alloantigens. Every receptor here comes from a human donor in good health.

This clonotype was counted only a few times. This chain's CDR3 is CASSLETGANTGELFF. In DNA, the CDR3 is TGTGCCAGCAGCTTGGAGACAGGGGCAAACACCGGGGAGCTGTTTTTT. This chain joins TRBV7-6 and TRBJ2-2; 8 bases line up with TRBD1. Trimming removed 3 bases from V and 2 bases from J; junction bases left unmatched: 5. The CDR3 is 16 residues long. CDR1 is SGHVS, CDR2 FNYEAQ, per germline.

This clonotype was detected only a few times. The chain recombines TRBV5-1 with TRBJ2-3, with a tentative D call TRBD1 (5 bases). Deletions cut 4 bases from V and 0 bases from J, with 12 bases between. Germline values: CDR1 SGHRS, CDR2 YFSETQ. This CDR3 spans 15 amino acids. The chain's CDR3 is CASSPDTTSTDTQYF. The DNA of the CDR3 is TGCGCCAGCAGCCCGGACACGACTAGCACAGATACGCAGTATTTT.

The V call is TRBV6-2 or TRBV6-3, the J call TRBJ1-3; D perhaps matches TRBD1 (6 bases). Germline V gene sequence: CDR1 MNHEY, CDR2 SVGEGT. There are 15 residues in the CDR3. V dropped 6 bases and J dropped 1 base, with 13 bases sitting between them. CDR3 sequence reads: CASRLTGSSGNTIYF. Written as DNA, the CDR3 is TGTGCCAGCAGACTTACAGGGAGTTCTGGAAACACCATATATTTT.

V usage is TRBV5-1 and J usage is TRBJ2-3; 8 nucleotides match TRBD2. The J segment lost 0 bases and the V segment lost 4 bases, leaving 4 bases of the junction unmatched. CDR3 length: 15 amino acids. CDR1 and CDR2 from the germline V gene are SGHRS and YFSETQ. CDR3 residues: CASSPGGTSTDTQYF. In DNA form, the CDR3 reads TGCGCCAGCAGCCCGGGAGGGACTAGCACAGATACGCAGTATTTT.

J is TRBJ1-6 and V is TRBV7-8; 7 nucleotides line up with TRBD1. Germline assignment: CDR1 SGHVS and CDR2 FQNEAQ. There are 16 residues in the CDR3. V gave up 1 base and J gave up 4 bases; unmatched junction bases: 4. CDR3 in DNA: TGTGCCAGCAGCTTAGACTGGACAGGATATAATTCACCCCTCCACTTT. It specifies CASSLDWTGYNSPLHF.

The V call is TRBV7-2, the J call TRBJ1-1; no firm D call. CDR3 length: 12 residues. Germline CDR1 SGHTA, CDR2 FQGNSA. V dropped 0 bases and J dropped 4 bases, with 3 bases sitting between them. The CDR3 nucleotides are TGTGCCAGCAGCTTAGCACTCACTGAAGCTTTCTTT. Translation: CASSLALTEAFF.

The chain is built from TRBV28 and TRBJ2-5, with D perhaps TRBD1 (5 bases). The germline V gene encodes CDR1 MDHEN and CDR2 SYDVKM. Trimming shortened V by 8 bases and J by 2 bases, and 18 bases separated the two germline ends. CDR3 length equals 15 residues. The CDR3: CASFGSRQKQETQYF. The CDR3 bases are TGTGCCAGCTTTGGGTCCCGACAGAAACAAGAGACCCAGTACTTC.

The V gene is TRBV6-1, the J gene TRBJ2-5; D not certain. V was shortened by 6 bases and J by 4 bases, with 15 bases between the two germline ends. The CDR3 contains 14 residues. Per germline, CDR1 MNHNS and CDR2 SASEGT. In DNA form, the CDR3 reads TGTGCCAGCAGCCGAACGCTAGAAACAGAGACCCAGTACTTC. Translating it yields CASSRTLETETQYF.

The V and J genes are TRBV3-1 and TRBJ2-1, with D possibly TRBD1 on 6 matching bases. The CDR3 runs to 15 residues. Germline CDR1 reads LGHDT; CDR2 reads YNNKEL (reference sequence). V shed 2 bases and J shed 7 bases, with 15 bases lying between them. CDR3 amino acids: CASSQQQGLGNEQFF. The CDR3, as DNA: TGTGCCAGCAGCCAACAACAGGGTTTGGGGAATGAGCAGTTCTTC.

This clonotype was seen a handful of times. V and J are TRBV5-1 and TRBJ2-3; D gene uncertain. The V gene lost 2 bases and the J gene lost 5 bases, with 12 bases spanning the gap. The germline V gene has CDR1 SGHRS and CDR2 YFSETQ. This CDR3 is 14 amino acids long. The CDR3 reads CASSLLLPQDTQYF. The CDR3 nucleotides are TGCGCCAGCAGCTTATTATTACCCCAAGATACGCAGTATTTT.

The genes are TRBV27 and TRBJ2-2, with TRBD2 identical over 8 bases. Germline assignment: CDR1 MNHEY and CDR2 SMNVEV (reference sequence). V was clipped by 6 bases and J by 2 bases; unmatched bases: 2. The CDR3 totals 14 residues. The CDR3 is CASRVAGNTGELFF. In nucleotides, the CDR3 is TGTGCCAGCAGAGTAGCGGGAAACACCGGGGAGCTGTTTTTT.

As DNA, the CDR3 is TGTGCCAGCAGTGAAGTAAGAGCCAATGAGCAGTTCTTC. It translates to CASSEVRANEQFF. The gene calls are TRBV6-1 and TRBJ2-1, with D uncertain. V lost 1 base, J lost 6 bases, and 7 bases lay in between. The length of the CDR3 is 13 residues. Germline CDR1 reads MNHNS; CDR2 reads SASEGT.

The J gene is TRBJ1-1, the V gene TRBV10-3; D is unclear. Looked up from germline, CDR1 is ENHRY and CDR2 is SYGVKD. The CDR3 sequence is 12 residues long. V was trimmed by 8 bases and J by 2 bases, leaving 9 bases between them. In nucleotides, the CDR3 is TGTGCCATCCGGGCCCAAAACACTGAAGCTTTCTTT. Protein sequence: CAIRAQNTEAFF.

The V gene is TRBV7-2, the J gene TRBJ2-4, with unresolved D. Germline-derived CDR1 and CDR2 are SGHTA and FQGNSA. V gave up 8 bases and J gave up 0 bases, with 8 bases separating them. The CDR3 is 13 residues long. In DNA, the CDR3 is TGTGCCAGCGGTCTCCTAGCCAAAAACATTCAGTACTTC. As protein: CASGLLAKNIQYF.

This CDR3 reads CSATILGQETQYF. The CDR3 DNA reads as TGCAGTGCTACGATACTAGGGCAAGAGACCCAGTACTTC. The chain employs TRBV20-1 and TRBJ2-5; D is possibly TRBD2 (5 bases). V dropped 4 bases and J dropped 2 bases, with 11 bases sitting between them. CDR1 and CDR2 (germline): DFQATT, SNEGSKA (reference sequence). This CDR3 region has 13 residues.

V is TRBV5-5 and J is TRBJ2-1, with 7 bases aligning to TRBD1. The germline CDR1 and CDR2 sequences are SGHKS and YYEKEE (reference sequence). After removal of 1 base from V and 4 bases from J, the junction contained 5 bases not matched to a gene. The CDR3 contains 15 residues. CDR3 protein: CASSLSGQPYNEQFF. The CDR3 DNA sequence: TGTGCCAGCAGCTTGTCGGGACAGCCTTACAATGAGCAGTTCTTC. Complete variable domain (other parts from reference TRBV5-5 and TRBJ2-1): DAGVTQSPTHLIKTRGQQVTLRCSPISGHKSVSWYQQVLGQGPQFIFQYYEKEERGRGNFPDRFSARQFPNYSSELNVNALLLGDSALYLCASSLSGQPYNEQFFGPGTRLTVL.

The gene calls are TRBV7-3 and TRBJ2-3; 12 nucleotides agree with TRBD1. Losses at the gene ends were 3 bases for V and 5 bases for J; bases not matched to a gene: 6. In germline, CDR1 is SGHTA, CDR2 FQGTGA. This CDR3 comprises 16 residues. As DNA, the CDR3 is TGTGCCAGCAGCTTTTCCGGGACAGGGGGCGGAGATACGCAGTATTTT. Amino acids: CASSFSGTGGGDTQYF.

The V gene is TRBV20-1, the J gene TRBJ2-3; 7 bases agree with TRBD2. Per germline, CDR1 DFQATT and CDR2 SNEGSKA (reference sequence). The CDR3 length is 15 residues. The V gene end was trimmed by 0 bases and the J gene end by 4 bases; junction bases not matched to a gene: 7. The CDR3 DNA reads TGCAGTGCTAGAGAGGGCGGTGGGGGGGCAGATACGCAGTATTTT. It specifies CSAREGGGGADTQYF.

A single count supports this clonotype. The rearrangement uses TRBV7-2 and TRBJ2-1; D may be TRBD1 (6 bases). This CDR3 has 14 residues. Germline V gene lookup returns CDR1 SGHTA and CDR2 FQGNSA. The V end lost 1 base, the J end lost 5 bases, and 9 bases lay between the germline ends. This CDR3 reads CASSLDRVNNEQFF. CDR3 DNA sequence: TGTGCCAGCAGCTTAGACAGGGTCAACAATGAGCAGTTCTTC. Using reference TRBV7-2 and TRBJ2-1 for the parts outside the CDR3, the full variable domain is GAGVSQSPSNKVTEKGKDVELRCDPISGHTALYWYRQSLGQGLEFLIYFQGNSAPDKSGLPSDRFSAERTGGSVSTLTIQRTQQEDSAVYLCASSLDRVNNEQFFGPGTRLTVL.

The J gene is TRBJ2-2, the V gene TRBV5-1, with 10 bases that match TRBD2. This CDR3 contains 16 residues. V lost 1 base, J lost 4 bases, and 4 bases stayed unmatched. The germline V gene has CDR1 SGHRS and CDR2 YFSETQ. In nucleotides, the CDR3 is TGCGCCAGCAGCTTGCTAGCGGGAGTAACCACCGGGGAGCTGTTTTTT. Translation: CASSLLAGVTTGELFF.

V usage is TRBV28 and J usage is TRBJ2-7, with 9 bases identical to TRBD1. V shed 5 bases, J shed 3 bases, and the junction held 11 bases outside the gene matches. The CDR3 has 16 amino acids. Germline CDR1 and CDR2: MDHEN and SYDVKM. CDR3 residues: CASSPAPGQGLYEQYF. DNA of the CDR3: TGTGCCAGCAGTCCCGCGCCGGGACAGGGCCTCTACGAGCAGTACTTC.